This T cell receptor beta chain is drawn from a study of T cells in Graves' hyperthyroidism and ophthalmopathy. Note on this clonotype: At one end the junction does not follow the germline gene, possibly because of a read error.

Amplification yielded TCR beta CDR3 regions, with RNA transcripts as the source. Initially, a first-round RT-PCR of the TCR CDR3 employed the HTBI primer set. MiXCR, run by TCRdb on the multiplex PCR reads, gives a single entry per CDR3 protein. The sample yields about 380,000 distinct CDR3 sequences, 15% to 20% seen once. This CDR3 contains 16 residues. Germline V CDR1 and CDR2: DFQATT, SNEGSKA (reference sequence). In the ophthalmopathy cohort, Clinical Activity Score was at least 3, NOSPECS grade at least 4, and duration under 3 months. Uncontrolled infection, other autoimmune disease, pregnancy or lactation led to exclusion. Used for diagnoses were clinical symptoms, serum thyroxine and TRAb, thyroid ultrasound and orbital computed tomography.

Sequencing was performed on blood. The sequence was obtained from a man in his late teens or twenties with Graves' ophthalmopathy. This chain joins TRBV20-1 and TRBJ1-6; possibly TRBD1 for D (5 bases). The CDR3 DNA sequence: TGTAGTGCTAGAGACCAGGGAAGCTCCTATAATTCACCCCTCCACTTT. Translating it yields CSARDQGSSYNSPLHF.